This TCR beta chain was identified in a study of CD8 T cells in ankylosing spondylitis. Overall study results and limits: Existing reports had already noted some motif variants in reactive arthritis synovial fluid and blood. For ankylosing spondylitis blood, a TCR beta motif of seven to nine highly homologous variants appeared characteristic. Reportedly, disease-linked clones are significantly enriched in ankylosing spondylitis patients' matched synovial fluid. Disease-linked clones bore a CD8+ phenotype, appearing relatively rarely in peripheral blood.

Each TCR beta library was made by quantitative 5'-RACE that incorporated molecular barcodes. TCRdb called the 5' RACE reads again in MiXCR, with one record for every CDR3 protein. The table records about 220,000 distinct CDR3 sequences, approximately 7.4% of them present only once. Details on this clonotype: No antigen is known for it.

Sample: blood, either unsorted or a sorted T cell fraction (not recorded which). This clonotype was sampled from a male donor with ankylosing spondylitis.

The CDR3 region has the DNA TGCGCCAGCAGTCGGCTCGGCTCCTACGAGCAGTACTTC. Amino acids: CASSRLGSYEQYF. The chain carries TRBV10-1 and TRBJ2-7; D is unclear. V lost 5 bases to trimming and J lost 0 bases, with 8 bases between them. The CDR3 loop spans 13 amino acids. Germline assignment: CDR1 WNHNN and CDR2 SYGVQD (reference sequence).